This TCR beta chain was recovered during a study of CXCR3-negative and CXCR3-positive naive CD8 T cells. The study, taken as a whole, reports: After cryopreservation, CXCR3 expression dropped partially; most assays used fresh PBMCs. The study found more hydrophobic TRB CDR3s in CXCR3-positive naive cells than in CXCR3-negative naive cells.

Triplicates of around 300,000 cells were sorted from each CD8+ T cell subset. Naive CD8+ T lymphocytes were specified as CD45RO-CCR7+CD27+CD95-. For this clonotype: Its target is not known.

The CDR3 runs to 13 residues. The germline CDR1 and CDR2 sequences are MNHNS and SASEGT. Libraries of TRB cDNA were made by 5' RACE and carried UMIs. TCRdb re-called the 5' RACE reads; one entry per CDR3 protein, DNA not given. The sample has 70,000 to 95,000 distinct CDR3 sequences; the top ten hold around 1.7%. The sequenced sample consisted of naive CXCR3- CD8+ T cells from blood. The subset here: CD45RO-CCR7+CD27+CD95- naive CD8+ T cells lacking CXCR3 (TNR3-). The clonotype was recovered from a human donor in good health. Some clones in this sample may be carry-over from other donors' samples. This chain uses TRBV6-1 with TRBJ1-3. The CDR3 sequence: CASSEPYGNTIYF.